These 26 T cell receptor beta chains came from one sample sequenced in a study of blood T cell repertoires in COVID-19. Data came from immunoSEQ multiplex PCR; TCRdb stores just in-frame clones and leaves some out. This table has 200,000 to 250,000 clones, around 85% appearing once. Sequencing was performed on peripheral blood. The receptors stem from a woman in her fifties or sixties with acute or convalescent COVID-19.

This clone appeared a single time. The V and J genes are TRBV5-1 and TRBJ2-2; 10 nucleotides align to TRBD2. Germline-derived CDR1 and CDR2 are SGHRS and YFSETQ. V lost 2 bases to trimming and J lost 5 bases; unmatched junction nucleotides: 12. This CDR3 has 18 residues. CDR3 amino acids: CASSFLSSGRRRTGELFF. The CDR3 DNA reads TGCGCCAGCAGCTTTCTATCTAGCGGGAGAAGACGGACCGGGGAGCTGTTTTTT.

This clone occurred once. The chain joins TRBV4-3 to TRBJ2-7; 9 bases are shared with TRBD1. This CDR3 has 14 amino acids. Germline V CDR1 and CDR2: LGHNA, YSLEER. V lost 0 bases to trimming and J lost 5 bases; unmatched junction nucleotides: 2. The CDR3 loop is CASSQDRTGDEQYF. CDR3 bases: TGCGCCAGCAGCCAAGATCGGACAGGGGACGAGCAGTACTTC.

The chain is built from TRBV18 and TRBJ2-7; 8 nucleotides match TRBD1. This CDR3 region has 15 residues. Germline V CDR1 and CDR2: KGHSH, LQKENI. Trimming at V came to 6 bases and at J to 2 bases, leaving 9 bases not matched to a gene. The CDR3 is CASSGSRTGTYEQYF. The CDR3 bases are TGTGCCAGCTCCGGGAGCAGGACAGGGACCTACGAGCAGTACTTC.

This chain links TRBV10-3 with TRBJ1-2; 8 bases align to TRBD1. Germline V lookup: CDR1 ENHRY, CDR2 SYGVKD. Trimming took 7 bases from V and 5 from J; bases not matched to a gene: 9. There are 14 residues in the CDR3. This chain's CDR3 is CAITLGQGTYGYTF. The DNA of the CDR3 is TGTGCCATCACCCTTGGACAGGGAACGTATGGCTACACCTTC.

The chain joins TRBV11-3 to TRBJ2-2; the match to TRBD1 covers 8 bases. This CDR3 has 14 residues. V trimming: 2 bases; J trimming: 10 bases; junction bases outside the gene matches: 6. Germline V CDR1 and CDR2: SGHNT, YENEEA. The CDR3 nucleotides are TGTGCCAGCAGCTTATTGACAGGGGTGGAGGAGCTGTTTTTT. It specifies CASSLLTGVEELFF.

The chain couples TRBV21-1 to TRBJ2-1; the table calls TRBD1, which could not be checked here. TRBV21-1 is designated a pseudogene. The CDR3 is made up of 18 amino acids. The CDR3 nucleotides are TGTGCCAGCACCCATCCGGGCAGGGCCGGGTTATTCCCCTGCATTCAGTTCTTC. Protein sequence: CASTHPGRAGLFPCIQFF.

This clone occurred a few times. This chain uses TRBV2 with TRBJ1-5; a possible D gene is TRBD1 (5 bases). The V and J ends lost 6 bases and 7 bases respectively, with 13 bases between them. Germline V gene sequence: CDR1 SNHLY, CDR2 FYNNEI. The CDR3 loop spans 13 amino acids. The CDR3 spells CASSKGLPQPQHF. The CDR3 DNA reads TGTGCCAGCAGCAAGGGGCTCCCCCAGCCCCAGCATTTT.

This clone was counted many times. The chain is built from TRBV5-1 and TRBJ2-1; 9 positions agree with TRBD1. Looked up from germline, CDR1 is SGHRS and CDR2 is YFSETQ. The CDR3 length is 13 residues. After removal of 4 bases from V and 7 bases from J, the junction contained 3 bases not matched to a gene. The CDR3 here is CASSLDRGNEQFF. The CDR3 DNA reads as TGCGCCAGCAGCCTTGACAGGGGGAATGAGCAGTTCTTC.

The rearrangement links TRBV14 to TRBJ1-1; no clear D gene. V dropped 4 bases and J dropped 5 bases, with 20 bases sitting between them. This CDR3 comprises 16 residues. CDR1 is SGHDN and CDR2 is FVKESK in the germline V gene. CDR3 DNA: TGTGCCAGCAGCCTAGAGACGAGGGCTTTGGGTACTGAAGCTTTCTTT. This translates into CASSLETRALGTEAFF.

The chain combines TRBV6-1 with TRBJ1-6, with TRBD1 as a possible D gene (6 bases). Trimming removed 4 bases at V and 0 bases at J, with 10 bases between. Germline V gives CDR1 MNHNS, CDR2 SASEGT. This CDR3 contains 16 residues. The CDR3 loop is CASSAGRGSYNSPLHF. CDR3 nucleotide sequence: TGTGCCAGCAGTGCAGGCAGGGGCTCCTATAATTCACCCCTCCACTTT.

This chain uses TRBV15 with TRBJ1-1; the D gene is possibly TRBD1 (6 bases). Trimming removed 0 bases from V and 4 bases from J, with 9 bases in between. The CDR3 runs 14 residues. CDR1 is LNHNV, CDR2 YYDKDF, per germline (reference sequence). The DNA for the CDR3 is TGTGCCACCAGCAGAGAAAGGGGGGGCACTGAAGCTTTCTTT. Its translation is CATSRERGGTEAFF. Combining the CDR3 with reference TRBV15 and TRBJ1-1 gives the whole variable domain DAMVIQNPRYQVTQFGKPVTLSCSQTLNHNVMYWYQQKSSQAPKLLFHYYDKDFNNEADTPDNFQSRRPNTSFCFLDIRSPGLGDTAMYLCATSRERGGTEAFFGQGTRLTVV.

The genes are TRBV19 and TRBJ2-5, with D perhaps matching TRBD1 (5 bases). The CDR3 contains 13 residues. The germline V gene encodes CDR1 LNHDA and CDR2 SQIVND (reference sequence). Deletions cut 11 bases from V and 5 bases from J, with 18 bases between. The CDR3 DNA is TGTGCCGCAGGGCCGGGCAGGCTTGAGACCCAGTACTTC. Encoded protein: CAAGPGRLETQYF.

The chain employs TRBV4-1 and TRBJ2-3, with 8 bases matching TRBD2. The germline gives CDR1 MGHRA, CDR2 YSYEKL. The CDR3 extends over 18 amino acids. J was trimmed by 1 base and V by 0 bases; bases with no gene match: 9. For the CDR3, the DNA is TGCGCCAGCAGCCAAGATCCAAGCGGGGGCTTCGGCACAGATACGCAGTATTTT. Amino acids: CASSQDPSGGFGTDTQYF.

The gene calls are TRBV19 and TRBJ2-6, with 8 bases matching TRBD1. The V segment lost 7 bases and the J segment 4 bases; nucleotides outside the gene matches: 12. This CDR3 comprises 17 residues. CDR1 LNHDA and CDR2 SQIVND come from the germline V gene (reference sequence). The CDR3 DNA follows: TGTGCCAGTACCGTCGAGACAGGGGTTCGGGGGGCCAACGTCCTGACTTTC. Protein: CASTVETGVRGANVLTF.

V and J are TRBV2 and TRBJ2-1, with 8 bases identical to TRBD1. Germline V CDR1 and CDR2: SNHLY, FYNNEI. V shed 6 bases, J shed 2 bases, and the junction held 6 bases outside the gene matches. The CDR3 length is 15 residues. The CDR3 spells CASRREQGAYNEQFF. DNA of the CDR3: TGTGCCAGCAGGCGGGAACAGGGGGCCTACAATGAGCAGTTCTTC.

V and J are TRBV6-2 or TRBV6-3 and TRBJ1-5; a possible D gene is TRBD1 (6 bases). Germline V gives CDR1 MNHEY, CDR2 SVGEGT. The V end lost 2 bases, the J end lost 7 bases, and 9 bases lay between the germline ends. CDR3 length: 13 residues. The CDR3 loop is CASSYPGVQPQHF. The CDR3 nucleotides are TGTGCCAGCAGTTACCCAGGGGTGCAGCCCCAGCATTTT.

This clone was seen more than once but under ten times. The chain carries TRBV5-1 and TRBJ1-3, with a weak D call TRBD1 (5 bases). Germline loops: CDR1 SGHRS, CDR2 YFSETQ. CDR3 length: 15 amino acids. V lost 1 base and J lost 0, with 8 bases in between. CDR3 amino acids: CASSLQGLSGNTIYF. The CDR3 DNA reads TGCGCCAGCAGCTTGCAGGGTCTCTCTGGAAACACCATATATTTT.

This chain connects TRBV6-6 to TRBJ1-4; maybe TRBD1 (5 bases). The length of the CDR3 is 15 residues. CDR1 and CDR2 from the germline V gene are MNHNY and SVGAGI (reference sequence). The V gene lost 0 bases and the J gene lost 11 bases, with 16 bases spanning the gap. CDR3 amino acids: CASSYSLGTEGKLFF. CDR3 DNA sequence: TGTGCCAGCAGTTACTCGCTTGGGACGGAGGGTAAACTGTTTTTT.

CDR3 in DNA: TGTGCCAGCAGCGTTACAGGCTTCTCCTACGAGCAGTACTTC. Its protein is CASSVTGFSYEQYF. J is TRBJ2-7 and V is TRBV5-4, with a tentative D call TRBD1 (5 bases). Germline loops: CDR1 SGHNT, CDR2 YYREEE (reference sequence). This CDR3 comprises 14 residues. V was pared by 4 bases and J by 0 bases, with 11 bases between. The full variable domain, with the rest looked up from reference TRBV5-4 and TRBJ2-7, is ETGVTQSPTHLIKTRGQQVTLRCSSQSGHNTVSWYQQALGQGPQFIFQYYREEENGRGNFPPRFSGLQFPNYSSELNVNALELDDSALYLCASSVTGFSYEQYFGPGTRLTVT.

The J gene is TRBJ2-2, the V gene TRBV20-1; D not certain. This CDR3 has 13 amino acids. Per germline, CDR1 DFQATT and CDR2 SNEGSKA (reference sequence). Trimming removed 3 bases at V and 1 base at J, with 6 bases between. CDR3 nucleotides: TGCAGTGCTAGTCCCCAGAACACCGGGGAGCTGTTTTTT. The encoded protein is CSASPQNTGELFF.

J is TRBJ2-3 and V is TRBV19, with TRBD2 matching over 9 bases. From germline, CDR1 is LNHDA and CDR2 SQIVND (reference sequence). The trim removed 5 bases at V and 2 bases at J, leaving 5 bases unmatched. The CDR3 sequence is 15 residues long. The CDR3 DNA is TGTGCCAGTAGTTGGGAGCGGGGGGTCACAGATACGCAGTATTTT. This gives the protein CASSWERGVTDTQYF.

The V gene is TRBV5-1, the J gene TRBJ2-2; 7 bases fit TRBD2. The CDR3 loop spans 15 amino acids. The germline gives CDR1 SGHRS, CDR2 YFSETQ. V was pared by 2 bases and J by 5 bases, with 6 bases of the junction left unmatched. CDR3 loop: CASSFPSGPTGELFF. For the CDR3, the DNA is TGCGCCAGCAGCTTTCCTAGCGGCCCTACCGGGGAGCTGTTTTTT.

The chain carries TRBV11-3 and TRBJ1-1; a weak D match, TRBD1 (5 bases). The V end lost 7 bases, the J end lost 3 bases, and 12 bases lay between the germline ends. Germline CDR1 SGHNT, CDR2 YENEEA. The CDR3 sequence is 13 residues long. CDR3 protein: CASNEGRDTEAFF. CDR3 bases: TGTGCCAGCAATGAGGGGAGGGACACTGAAGCTTTCTTT.

This chain connects TRBV11-2 to TRBJ1-1, with D uncertain. CDR1 and CDR2 from the germline V gene are SGHAT and FQNNGV. V lost 1 base, J lost 12 bases, and 9 bases lay in between. The CDR3 totals 11 residues. CDR3 nucleotides: TGTGCCAGCAGCTTAGCCACAATAACTTTCTTT. Residues: CASSLATITFF.

The V and J genes are TRBV19 and TRBJ1-4, with a tentative D call TRBD1 (6 bases). Germline-derived CDR1 and CDR2 are LNHDA and SQIVND (reference sequence). Trimming removed 4 bases from V and 8 bases from J, with 17 bases in between. The CDR3 has 15 amino acids. In DNA, the CDR3 is TGTGCCAGTAGTACAGGGGACCTACGAGGCGAAAAACTGTTTTTT. Its protein is CASSTGDLRGEKLFF.

This clone was found once. The rearrangement joins TRBV3-1 (or the pseudogene TRBV3-2) to TRBJ2-2, with D perhaps matching TRBD2 (6 bases). The CDR3 loop spans 16 amino acids. The V and J ends lost 4 bases and 6 bases respectively, with 18 bases between them. Germline V gene sequence: CDR1 LGHDT, CDR2 YNNKEL (reference sequence). The CDR3 region is CASSPVILTGAGELFF. CDR3 nucleotide sequence: TGTGCCAGCAGCCCAGTTATCTTAACGGGGGCCGGGGAGCTGTTTTTT.